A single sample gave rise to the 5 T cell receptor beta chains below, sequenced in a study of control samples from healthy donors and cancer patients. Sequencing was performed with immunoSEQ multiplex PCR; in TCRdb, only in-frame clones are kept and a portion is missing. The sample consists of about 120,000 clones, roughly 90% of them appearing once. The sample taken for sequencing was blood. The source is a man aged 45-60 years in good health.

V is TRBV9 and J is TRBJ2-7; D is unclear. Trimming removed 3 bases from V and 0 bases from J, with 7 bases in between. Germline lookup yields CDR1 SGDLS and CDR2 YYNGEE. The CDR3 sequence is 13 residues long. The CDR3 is CASSGRRSYEQYF. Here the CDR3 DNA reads TGTGCCAGCAGCGGCCGGCGCTCCTACGAGCAGTACTTC. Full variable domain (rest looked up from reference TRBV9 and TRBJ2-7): DSGVTQTPKHLITATGQRVTLRCSPRSGDLSVYWYQQSLDQGLQFLIQYYNGEERAKGNILERFSAQQFPDLHSELNLSSLELGDSALYFCASSGRRSYEQYFGPGTRLTVT.

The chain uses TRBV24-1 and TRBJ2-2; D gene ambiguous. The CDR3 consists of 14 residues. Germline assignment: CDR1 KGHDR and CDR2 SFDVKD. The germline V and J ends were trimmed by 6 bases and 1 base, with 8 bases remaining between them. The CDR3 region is CATSSPRNTGELFF. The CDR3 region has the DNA TGTGCCACCAGTTCTCCTCGGAACACCGGGGAGCTGTTTTTT.

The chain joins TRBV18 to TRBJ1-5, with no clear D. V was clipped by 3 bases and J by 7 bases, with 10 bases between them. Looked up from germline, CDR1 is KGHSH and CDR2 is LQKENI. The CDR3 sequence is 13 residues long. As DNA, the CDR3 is TGTGCCAGCTCACCCCCAGGTATGCAGCCCCAGCATTTT. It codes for CASSPPGMQPQHF. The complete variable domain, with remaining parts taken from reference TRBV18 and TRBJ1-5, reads NAGVMQNPRHLVRRRGQEARLRCSPMKGHSHVYWYRQLPEEGLKFMVYLQKENIIDESGMPKERFSAEFPKEGPSILRIQQVVRGDSAAYFCASSPPGMQPQHFGDGTRLSIL.

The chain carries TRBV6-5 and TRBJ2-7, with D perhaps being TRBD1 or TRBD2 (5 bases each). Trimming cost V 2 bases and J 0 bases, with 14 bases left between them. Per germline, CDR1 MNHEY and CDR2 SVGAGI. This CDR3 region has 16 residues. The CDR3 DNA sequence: TGTGCCAGCAGTTACAATAGGGACGTTAGCTCCTACGAGCAGTACTTC. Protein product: CASSYNRDVSSYEQYF.

Here the CDR3 DNA reads TGTGCCAGCAGCCTCCAGGGGGGCTATGGCTACACCTTC. This encodes CASSLQGGYGYTF. The V and J genes are TRBV13 and TRBJ1-2, with 7 positions matching TRBD1. Per the germline V gene, CDR1 is PRHDT and CDR2 is FYEKMQ (reference sequence). Trimming at V came to 5 bases and at J to 4 bases, leaving 4 bases not matched to a gene. The length of the CDR3 is 13 residues.